The 9 T cell receptor beta chains in this list originate from one sample, sequenced in a study of cytomegalovirus exposure and HLA in healthy donors. Primers included in the PCR were 60 Vbeta and 13 Jbeta primers. Sequencing was performed with immunoSEQ multiplex PCR; in TCRdb, only in-frame clones are kept and a portion is missing. Of more than 200,000 clones in the sample, about three quarters are singletons; the top ten hold roughly 1.9%. The sample consisted of PBMCs. Receptor source: a man aged 18 to 30 in good health and CMV-seronegative.

J is TRBJ2-5 and V is TRBV19; 11 bases are a match to TRBD2. Germline V gene lookup returns CDR1 LNHDA and CDR2 SQIVND (reference sequence). Trimming at V came to 3 bases and at J to 5 bases, leaving 14 bases not matched to a gene. This CDR3 has 18 residues. The CDR3 coding sequence is TGTGCCAGTAGTATGCGGGTGGGACTAGCGGACCGAGGGGAGACCCAGTACTTC. It yields the protein CASSMRVGLADRGETQYF.

The J gene is TRBJ2-7, the V gene TRBV2; D gene ambiguous. Trimming pared 8 bases from V and 2 bases from J, leaving 10 bases between. This CDR3 contains 12 residues. The germline V gene has CDR1 SNHLY and CDR2 FYNNEI. The CDR3 spells CASSNLTYEQYF. The DNA of the CDR3 is TGTGCCAGCTCTAATCTTACCTACGAGCAGTACTTC.

CDR3 protein: CASSQEWLAGQIQETQYF. DNA of the CDR3: TGCGCCAGCAGCCAAGAATGGCTAGCGGGCCAGATCCAAGAGACCCAGTACTTC. This chain connects TRBV4-1 to TRBJ2-5; TRBD2 aligns across 8 bases. The CDR3 sequence is 18 residues long. Germline V gene lookup returns CDR1 MGHRA and CDR2 YSYEKL. J was trimmed by 1 base and V by 0 bases; bases with no gene match: 10.

The V and J genes are TRBV9 and TRBJ2-5; 7 bases match TRBD2. CDR1 is SGDLS, CDR2 YYNGEE, per germline. The CDR3 runs 15 residues. The J segment lost 4 bases and the V segment lost 0 bases, leaving 6 bases of the junction unmatched. The CDR3 is CASSVVTAGLETQYF. The DNA of the CDR3 is TGTGCCAGCAGCGTAGTAACAGCGGGACTAGAGACCCAGTACTTC.

This clone came up once. This chain connects TRBV4-3 to TRBJ2-1; D gene unclear. CDR1 and CDR2 (germline): LGHNA, YSLEER. This CDR3 spans 17 amino acids. V lost 1 base and J lost 6, with 19 bases in between. The CDR3: CASSQVPRVLGPNEQFF. The DNA of the CDR3 is TGCGCCAGCAGCCAAGTTCCTCGGGTCCTCGGTCCCAATGAGCAGTTCTTC.

The V call is TRBV13, the J call TRBJ1-3; D gene ambiguous. CDR1 and CDR2 (germline): PRHDT, FYEKMQ (reference sequence). V lost 1 base and J 0 bases, leaving 7 bases between the germline ends. The CDR3 length is 15 residues. The CDR3 loop reads CASSLAMFSGNTIYF. The DNA of the CDR3 is TGTGCCAGCAGCTTAGCAATGTTCTCTGGAAACACCATATATTTT.

The V and J genes are TRBV29-1 and TRBJ2-5; D might be TRBD1 (6 bases). This CDR3 contains 13 residues. CDR1 is SQVTM and CDR2 is ANQGSEA in the germline V gene. The V end was cut by 4 bases, the J end by 4 bases, with 13 bases between. The CDR3 DNA is TGCAGCGTTGGGACAGTAGTGGGAGAGACCCAGTACTTC. Residues: CSVGTVVGETQYF. The full variable domain, in which reference TRBV29-1 and TRBJ2-5 provide the parts outside the CDR3, is SAVISQKPSRDICQRGTSLTIQCQVDSQVTMMFWYRQQPGQSLTLIATANQGSEATYESGFVIDKFPISRPNLTFSTLTVSNMSPEDSSIYLCSVGTVVGETQYFGPGTRLLVL.

The chain uses TRBV15 and TRBJ2-3; unclear D gene. The CDR3 covers 14 residues. Between the trimmed V and J ends, which lost 4 bases and 4 bases, there was a span of 12 bases. Germline CDR1 LNHNV, CDR2 YYDKDF (reference sequence). CDR3 DNA: TGTGCCACCAGCAATCGTCGGGTGTCAGATACGCAGTATTTT. Translating gives CATSNRRVSDTQYF.

On this clone: The junction does not match germline at one end; this may be a read error. The rearrangement joins TRBV6-6 to TRBJ1-1, with 7 bases that match TRBD1. This CDR3 is built from 13 residues. The germline V gene encodes CDR1 MNHNY and CDR2 SVGAGI (reference sequence). CDR3 residues: CASSAQGTEKPRF. CDR3 nucleotides: TGTGCCAGCAGTGCACAAGGGACAGAGAAACCCCGATTT.